Following are 14 T cell receptor beta chains from one sample sequenced in a study of T cell responses to AZD1222 COVID-19 vaccine. Method: immunoSEQ multiplex PCR; TCRdb's copy keeps in-frame clones and lacks some. The sample carries some 96,000 clones, roughly 83% recorded once. Sequences were derived from peripheral blood, sampled 28 days after the second AZD1222 dose. The source of these receptors is an adult who received the AZD1222 COVID-19 vaccine.

The chain uses TRBV7-6 and TRBJ1-3, with D perhaps matching TRBD1 (6 bases). The length of the CDR3 is 15 residues. Per the germline V gene, CDR1 is SGHVS and CDR2 is FNYEAQ. With 5 bases removed from V and 0 bases from J, the gap between germline ends came to 11 bases. The DNA of the CDR3 is TGTGCCAGCAGCCTGAAGGGGGGCTCTGGAAACACCATATATTTT. As protein: CASSLKGGSGNTIYF.

This sequence joins TRBV6-2 or TRBV6-3 and TRBJ1-1; D possibly corresponds to TRBD1 (5 bases). The CDR3 loop spans 18 amino acids. Germline V lookup: CDR1 MNHEY, CDR2 SVGEGT. V gave up 2 bases and J gave up 7 bases, with 26 bases separating them. The CDR3 DNA follows: TGTGCCAGCAGTTACCATGTGCTCCGGGGCGGTGGATACAGTGAAGCTTTCTTT. Amino acids: CASSYHVLRGGGYSEAFF.

J is TRBJ2-1 and V is TRBV7-8; D may match TRBD1 or TRBD2 (5 bases each). The CDR3 has 13 residues. The V and J ends lost 2 bases and 12 bases respectively, with 14 bases between them. Germline CDR1 SGHVS, CDR2 FQNEAQ. This chain's CDR3 is CASSLNTQRGQFF. The CDR3 DNA reads as TGTGCCAGCAGCTTAAATACCCAGAGGGGGCAGTTCTTC.

The rearrangement links TRBV24-1 to TRBJ2-7, with 9 bases identical to TRBD1. V gave up 4 bases and J gave up 4 bases; unmatched junction bases: 10. Germline V gene data show CDR1 as KGHDR and CDR2 as SFDVKD. This CDR3 comprises 16 residues. CDR3 sequence: CATSDLRDRVVYEQYF. The DNA of the CDR3 is TGTGCCACCAGTGACCTCCGGGACAGGGTCGTTTACGAGCAGTACTTC.

The genes are TRBV27 and TRBJ1-2, with 7 bases that match TRBD1. Germline trimming cut 6 bases from V and 5 bases from J; bases unmatched to any gene: 12. Germline V gives CDR1 MNHEY, CDR2 SMNVEV (reference sequence). The CDR3 totals 15 residues. Written as DNA, the CDR3 is TGTGCCAGCAGACCTTCAGGGGGTTTGGTGTATGGCTACACCTTC. It yields the protein CASRPSGGLVYGYTF.

There are a few counts of this clone. The chain links TRBV7-8 to TRBJ1-1; tentative D call: TRBD1 (6 bases). The germline V gene has CDR1 SGHVS and CDR2 FQNEAQ. This CDR3 spans 16 amino acids. Trimming took 1 base from V and 11 from J, leaving 23 bases between them. The DNA for the CDR3 is TGTGCCAGCAGCTTAGAAACAGGGCCGGCGGCCGGAAGGGCTTTCTTT. Translation gives CASSLETGPAAGRAFF.

The CDR3 spells CASSQPGQGRRYGYTF. The DNA of the CDR3 is TGCGCCAGCAGCCAGCCCGGACAGGGGAGGAGGTATGGCTACACCTTC. V gene TRBV4-1 combines with J gene TRBJ1-2; 9 bases fit TRBD1. V was pared by 3 bases and J by 5 bases, with 10 bases of the junction left unmatched. The CDR3 has 16 residues. Germline CDR1 reads MGHRA; CDR2 reads YSYEKL.

V gene TRBV3-1 (or the pseudogene TRBV3-2) combines with J gene TRBJ2-6; D is unclear. The CDR3 is made up of 16 amino acids. Germline loops: CDR1 LGHDT, CDR2 YNNKEL (reference sequence). With 1 base removed from V and 0 bases from J, the gap between germline ends came to 7 bases. CDR3 coding DNA: TGTGCCAGCAGCCAAGGTTCCAGCTCTGGGGCCAACGTCCTGACTTTC. Amino acids: CASSQGSSSGANVLTF.

The chain employs TRBV3-1 (or the pseudogene TRBV3-2) and TRBJ2-7, with D possibly matching TRBD2 (5 bases). V was pared by 1 base and J by 7 bases, with 17 bases between. Germline V gene lookup returns CDR1 LGHDT and CDR2 YNNKEL (reference sequence). CDR3 length: 15 residues. The CDR3 spells CASSQGRGPVREQYF. DNA of the CDR3: TGTGCCAGCAGCCAAGGCCGGGGTCCGGTACGGGAGCAGTACTTC.

CDR3 region: CASRGDGNTIYF. CDR3 bases: TGCGCCAGCAGGGGGGACGGAAACACCATATATTTT. The gene calls are TRBV5-1 and TRBJ1-3; perhaps TRBD1 as D (5 bases). CDR1 is SGHRS, CDR2 YFSETQ, per germline. CDR3 length equals 12 residues. V shed 5 bases and J shed 4 bases, with 7 bases lying between them.

The chain links TRBV19 to TRBJ2-1; 9 bases are shared with TRBD2. This CDR3 region has 14 residues. Germline CDR1 is LNHDA and CDR2 is SQIVND (reference sequence). V shed 5 bases, J shed 9 bases, and the junction held 8 bases outside the gene matches. Here the CDR3 DNA reads TGTGCCAGTAGTGGGGGCGGACTAGCGCCTGAGCAGTTCTTC. Encoded protein: CASSGGGLAPEQFF. Full variable domain (rest looked up from reference TRBV19 and TRBJ2-1): DGGITQSPKYLFRKEGQNVTLSCEQNLNHDAMYWYRQDPGQGLRLIYYSQIVNDFQKGDIAEGYSVSREKKESFPLTVTSAQKNPTAFYLCASSGGGLAPEQFFGPGTRLTVL.

The genes are TRBV10-3 and TRBJ1-2; tentatively, D is TRBD1 (5 bases). V lost 2 bases and J lost 0, with 13 bases in between. The length of the CDR3 is 16 residues. Germline V gene sequence: CDR1 ENHRY, CDR2 SYGVKD. CDR3 residues: CAISEAGRETNYGYTF. Written as DNA, the CDR3 is TGTGCCATCAGTGAGGCGGGCAGGGAAACTAACTATGGCTACACCTTC.

J is TRBJ2-2 and V is TRBV28; perhaps TRBD2 as D (5 bases). The length of the CDR3 is 14 residues. Germline CDR1 MDHEN, CDR2 SYDVKM. Trimming removed 6 bases at V and 4 bases at J, with 12 bases between. Written as DNA, the CDR3 is TGTGCCAGCAGGGCCCGGGGAATCACCGGGGAGCTGTTTTTT. Amino acid sequence: CASRARGITGELFF.

V usage is TRBV6-1 and J usage is TRBJ2-7; TRBD1 or TRBD2 may be the D gene (5 bases each). Trimming left V 4 bases short and J 0 bases short, with 16 bases between. The CDR3 has 16 amino acids. Germline V CDR1 and CDR2: MNHNS, SASEGT. The CDR3 coding sequence is TGTGCCAGCAGTGGCTGGGGGAAGTCACCCTCCTACGAGCAGTACTTC. Encoded protein: CASSGWGKSPSYEQYF.